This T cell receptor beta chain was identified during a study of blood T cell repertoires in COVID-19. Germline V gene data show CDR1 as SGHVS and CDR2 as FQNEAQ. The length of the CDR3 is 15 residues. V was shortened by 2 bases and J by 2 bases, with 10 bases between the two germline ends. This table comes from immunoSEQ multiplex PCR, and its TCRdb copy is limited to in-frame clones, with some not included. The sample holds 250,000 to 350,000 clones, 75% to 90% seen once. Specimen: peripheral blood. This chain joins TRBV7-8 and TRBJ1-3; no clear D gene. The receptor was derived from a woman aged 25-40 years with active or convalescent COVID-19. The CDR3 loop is CASSLYHGTGNTIYF. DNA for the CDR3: TGTGCCAGCAGCTTATATCACGGGACTGGAAACACCATATATTTT.